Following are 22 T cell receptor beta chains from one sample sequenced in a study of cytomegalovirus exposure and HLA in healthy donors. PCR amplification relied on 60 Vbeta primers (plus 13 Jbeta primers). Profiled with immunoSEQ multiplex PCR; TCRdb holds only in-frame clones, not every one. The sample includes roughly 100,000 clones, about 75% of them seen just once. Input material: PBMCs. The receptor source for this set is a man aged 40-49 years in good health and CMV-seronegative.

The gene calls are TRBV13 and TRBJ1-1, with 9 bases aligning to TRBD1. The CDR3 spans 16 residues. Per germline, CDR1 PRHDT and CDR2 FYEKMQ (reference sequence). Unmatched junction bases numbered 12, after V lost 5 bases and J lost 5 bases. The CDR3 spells CASSPVGTGRGTEAFF. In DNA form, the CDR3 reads TGTGCCAGCAGCCCAGTAGGGACAGGGAGAGGAACTGAAGCTTTCTTT.

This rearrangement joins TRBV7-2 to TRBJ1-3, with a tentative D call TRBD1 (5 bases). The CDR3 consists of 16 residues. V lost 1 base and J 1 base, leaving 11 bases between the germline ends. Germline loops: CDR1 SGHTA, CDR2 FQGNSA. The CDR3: CASSLGTRVSGNTIYF. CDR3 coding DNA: TGTGCCAGCAGCTTAGGGACCAGGGTTTCTGGAAACACCATATATTTT. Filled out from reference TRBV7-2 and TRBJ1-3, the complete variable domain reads GAGVSQSPSNKVTEKGKDVELRCDPISGHTALYWYRQSLGQGLEFLIYFQGNSAPDKSGLPSDRFSAERTGGSVSTLTIQRTQQEDSAVYLCASSLGTRVSGNTIYFGEGSWLTVV.

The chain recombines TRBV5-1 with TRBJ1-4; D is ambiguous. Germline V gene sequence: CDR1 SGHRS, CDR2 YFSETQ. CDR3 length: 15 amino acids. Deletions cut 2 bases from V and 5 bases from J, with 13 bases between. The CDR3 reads CASSFSAAENEKLFF. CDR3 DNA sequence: TGCGCCAGCAGCTTTTCAGCAGCGGAAAATGAAAAACTGTTTTTT.

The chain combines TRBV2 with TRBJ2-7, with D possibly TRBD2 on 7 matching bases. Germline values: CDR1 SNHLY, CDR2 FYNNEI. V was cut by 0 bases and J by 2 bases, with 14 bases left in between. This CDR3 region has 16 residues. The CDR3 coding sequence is TGTGCCAGCAGTGAAGCAGGGCGGGGGCCCCCCTACGAGCAGTACTTC. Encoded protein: CASSEAGRGPPYEQYF.

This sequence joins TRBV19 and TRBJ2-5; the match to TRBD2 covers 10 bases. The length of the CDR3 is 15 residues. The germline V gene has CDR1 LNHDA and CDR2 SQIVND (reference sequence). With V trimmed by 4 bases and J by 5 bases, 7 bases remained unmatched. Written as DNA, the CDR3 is TGTGCCAGTAGTAACAGACTAGCGGGCTTTGAGACCCAGTACTTC. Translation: CASSNRLAGFETQYF.

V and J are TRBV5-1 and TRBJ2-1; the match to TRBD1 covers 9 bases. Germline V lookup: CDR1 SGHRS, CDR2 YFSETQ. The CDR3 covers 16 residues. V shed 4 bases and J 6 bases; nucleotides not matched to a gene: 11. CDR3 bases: TGCGCCAGCAGCGGGGGCCCCGGACAGGGGACCAATGAGCAGTTCTTC. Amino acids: CASSGGPGQGTNEQFF.

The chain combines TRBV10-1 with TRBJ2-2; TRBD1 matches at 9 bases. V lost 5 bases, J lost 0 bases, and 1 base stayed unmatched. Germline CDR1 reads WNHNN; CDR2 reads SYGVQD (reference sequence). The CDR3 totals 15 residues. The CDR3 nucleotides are TGCGCCAGCAGTCGACAGGGGGCGAACACCGGGGAGCTGTTTTTT. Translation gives CASSRQGANTGELFF.

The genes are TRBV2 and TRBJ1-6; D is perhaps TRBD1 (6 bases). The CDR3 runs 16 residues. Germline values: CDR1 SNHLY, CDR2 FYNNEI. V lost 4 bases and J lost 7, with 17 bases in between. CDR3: CASSVGRGLWNSPLHF. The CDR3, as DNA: TGTGCCAGCAGTGTGGGCAGGGGCCTTTGGAATTCACCCCTCCACTTT.

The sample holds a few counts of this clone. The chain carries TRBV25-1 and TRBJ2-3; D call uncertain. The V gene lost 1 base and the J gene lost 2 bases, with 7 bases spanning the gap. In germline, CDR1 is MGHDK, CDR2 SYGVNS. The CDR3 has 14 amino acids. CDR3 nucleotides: TGTGCCAGCAGTGAATCCTTCCTCACAGATACGCAGTATTTT. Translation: CASSESFLTDTQYF.

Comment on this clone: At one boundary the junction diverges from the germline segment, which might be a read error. The DNA of the CDR3 is TGTGCCAGCAGCTCAACTACTAGCGGGCAAGAGGCCCAGTACTTC. This translates into CASSSTTSGQEAQYF. The J gene is TRBJ2-5, the V gene TRBV7-7; 9 positions match TRBD2. CDR3 length equals 15 residues. From germline, CDR1 is SSHAT and CDR2 FNYEAQ (reference sequence).

The CDR3 protein is CASSQTNGARPDEKLFF. The CDR3 nucleotides are TGTGCCAGCTCACAAACCAACGGAGCGCGACCGGATGAAAAACTGTTTTTT. V gene TRBV18 combines with J gene TRBJ1-4, with D unclear. Germline loops: CDR1 KGHSH, CDR2 LQKENI. This CDR3 contains 17 residues. V lost 4 bases to trimming and J lost 6 bases, with 21 bases between them.

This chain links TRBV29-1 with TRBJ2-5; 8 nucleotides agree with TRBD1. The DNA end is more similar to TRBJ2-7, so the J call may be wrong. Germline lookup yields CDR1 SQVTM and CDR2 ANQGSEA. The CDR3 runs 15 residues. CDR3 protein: CSVEAWDRTSYEQYF. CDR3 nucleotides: TGCAGCGTTGAAGCTTGGGACAGGACATCCTACGAGCAGTACTTC.

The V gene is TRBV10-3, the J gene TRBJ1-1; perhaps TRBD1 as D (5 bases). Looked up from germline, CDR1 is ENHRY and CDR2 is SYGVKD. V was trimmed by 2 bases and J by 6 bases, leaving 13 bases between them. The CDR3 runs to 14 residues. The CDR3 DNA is TGTGCCATCAGTGAGGCAGGGAGGATCTCTGAAGCTTTCTTT. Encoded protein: CAISEAGRISEAFF.

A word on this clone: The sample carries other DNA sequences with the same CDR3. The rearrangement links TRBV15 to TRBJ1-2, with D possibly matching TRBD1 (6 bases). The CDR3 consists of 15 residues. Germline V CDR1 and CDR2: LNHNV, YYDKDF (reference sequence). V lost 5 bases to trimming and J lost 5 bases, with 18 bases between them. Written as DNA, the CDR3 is TGTGCCACCAGCCCCAGGGGCGACGCGGGTTATGGCTACACCTTC. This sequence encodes CATSPRGDAGYGYTF.

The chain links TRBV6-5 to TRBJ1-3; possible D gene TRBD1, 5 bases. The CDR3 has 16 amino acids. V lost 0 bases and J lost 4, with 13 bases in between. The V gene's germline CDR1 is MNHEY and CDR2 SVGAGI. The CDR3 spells CASSYSGGWSGNTIYF. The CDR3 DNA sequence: TGTGCCAGCAGTTACTCTGGGGGGTGGTCCGGAAACACCATATATTTT.

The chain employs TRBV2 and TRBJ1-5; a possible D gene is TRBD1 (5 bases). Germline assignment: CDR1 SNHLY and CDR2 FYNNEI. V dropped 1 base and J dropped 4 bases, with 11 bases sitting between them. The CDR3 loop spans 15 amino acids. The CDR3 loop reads CASSEDSQVNQPQHF. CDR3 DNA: TGTGCCAGCAGTGAAGACTCACAGGTTAATCAGCCCCAGCATTTT.

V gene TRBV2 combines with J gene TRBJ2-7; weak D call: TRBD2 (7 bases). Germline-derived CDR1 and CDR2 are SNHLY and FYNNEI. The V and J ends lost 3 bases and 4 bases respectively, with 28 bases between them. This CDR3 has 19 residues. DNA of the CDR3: TGTGCCAGCAGTGATCGTGGCGCGGGGGCGCAAGAAATTCGTTACGAGCAGTACTTC. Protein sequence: CASSDRGAGAQEIRYEQYF.

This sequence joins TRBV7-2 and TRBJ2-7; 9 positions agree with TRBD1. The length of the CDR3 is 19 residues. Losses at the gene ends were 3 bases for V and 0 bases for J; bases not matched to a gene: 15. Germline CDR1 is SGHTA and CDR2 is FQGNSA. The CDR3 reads CASSFVFSVGTGFSYEQYF. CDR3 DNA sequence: TGTGCCAGCAGCTTTGTCTTCTCCGTTGGGACAGGGTTCTCCTACGAGCAGTACTTC.

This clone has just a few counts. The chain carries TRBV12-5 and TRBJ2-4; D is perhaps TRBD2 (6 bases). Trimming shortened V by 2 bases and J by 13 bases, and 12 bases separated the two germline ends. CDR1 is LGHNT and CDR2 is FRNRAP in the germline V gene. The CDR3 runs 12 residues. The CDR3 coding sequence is TGTGCTAGTGGTTTGTCCCGGGACTTCCAGTACTTC. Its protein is CASGLSRDFQYF. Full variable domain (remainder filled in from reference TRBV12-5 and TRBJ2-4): DARVTQTPRHKVTEMGQEVTMRCQPILGHNTVFWYRQTMMQGLELLAYFRNRAPLDDSGMPKDRFSAEMPDATLATLKIQPSEPRDSAVYFCASGLSRDFQYFGAGTRLSVL.

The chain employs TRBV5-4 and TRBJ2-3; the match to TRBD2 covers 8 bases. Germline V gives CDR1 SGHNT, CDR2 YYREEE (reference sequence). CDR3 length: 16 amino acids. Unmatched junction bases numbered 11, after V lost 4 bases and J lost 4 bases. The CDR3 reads CASSHSAGARPDTQYF. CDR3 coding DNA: TGTGCCAGCAGCCATTCAGCGGGGGCCCGACCAGATACGCAGTATTTT.

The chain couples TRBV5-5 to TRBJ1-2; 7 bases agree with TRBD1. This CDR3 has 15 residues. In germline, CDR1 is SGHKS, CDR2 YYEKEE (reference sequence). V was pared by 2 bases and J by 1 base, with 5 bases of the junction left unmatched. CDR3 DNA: TGTGCCAGCAGCTTCACAGGGGAAGGTAACTATGGCTACACCTTC. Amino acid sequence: CASSFTGEGNYGYTF.

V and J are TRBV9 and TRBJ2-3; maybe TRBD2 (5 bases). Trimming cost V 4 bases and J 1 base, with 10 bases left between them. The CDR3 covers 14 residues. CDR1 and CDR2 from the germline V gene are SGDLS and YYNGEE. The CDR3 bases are TGTGCCAGCAGCCTCGGACTCCGCACAGATACGCAGTATTTT. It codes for CASSLGLRTDTQYF.